This T cell receptor beta chain was recorded in a study of blood T cell repertoires in COVID-19. The assay was immunoSEQ multiplex PCR, and TCRdb's table has in-frame clones only and misses some. The sample records 250,000 to 300,000 clones, about four fifths being singletons. The germline V gene has CDR1 SGHRS and CDR2 YFSETQ. This CDR3 comprises 16 residues. V shed 5 bases and J shed 1 base, with 18 bases lying between them. All enrollees were roughly 18 to 89 years old and from fewer than 30 US areas. In the 2 weeks before study entry, exposed participants met a COVID-19 case, which was PCR-confirmed or clinician-diagnosed.

The source is a man aged 35 to 55 who had been exposed to COVID-19. Material: PBMCs or T cells enriched from blood (not recorded which). V and J are TRBV5-1 and TRBJ1-2, with D possibly being TRBD1 (5 bases). CDR3 protein: CASRTSLLQVNYGYTF. The CDR3 DNA sequence: TGCGCCAGCAGGACATCACTACTACAGGTTAACTATGGCTACACCTTC.